This T cell receptor beta chain was recovered during a study of blood T cell repertoires in COVID-19 (dated by TCRdb to the early 2020s). Broadly, across the study: Samples covering the acute and convalescent phases of COVID-19 were provided by collaborators in the United States, Italy and Spain. The prospective study material was composed of cDNA or gDNA derived from T cells, B-cell-depleted T cells, or PBMCs. The dataset comprised deeply sampled blood TCRbeta repertoires from subjects exposed to, actively infected with, or recovered from COVID-19. The repertoires were made available in a free public database intended to serve as a resource for research on the immune response to SARS-CoV-2. Samples were obtained from the ongoing ImmuneRACE study (first 160 participants) and from over a thousand subjects provided by 6 global collaborators. Nearly every sample came with metadata listing a de-identified subject ID, COVID-19 status, age in years and sex. HLA class I and class II types, where available, came from metadata supplied by the sample provider rather than from assay-based typing.

TCRbeta CDR3 regions were amplified from genomic DNA by means of the immunoSEQ Assay, a bias-controlled multiplex PCR. In the source study's methods: Within the assay, amplification of reference gene primers was used to estimate how many nucleated cells each sample contained. Sequence reads were collapsed and filtered to measure the absolute abundance of every unique TCRbeta CDR3 rearrangement. For each sample, productive Simpson clonality was calculated as the square root of Simpson's diversity index over productive rearrangements. Here the immuneACCESS table is served through TCRdb, limited to in-frame sequences with V and J called. Missing clones are a known gap in these copies; in checked studies unresolved V genes cover under half, and the rest lacks a known reason. The DNA gave D and trimming, while V, J and clone size come from that table. In all, the sample holds some 80,000 clones, and less than 85% of those were seen once. The ten largest make up 5.4% of the sample.

Overall results and qualifications from the work: Clinical and demographic metadata were provided uncurated, with the amount varying by source and participant.

Each collaborating institution followed its own protocols to collect whole blood in K2EDTA tubes. For TCRbeta analysis, collaborators shipped samples in one of three forms: frozen whole blood, isolated PBMCs, or DNA extracted from either of those sample types. This clone appeared a single time. It lacks a known antigen. No base-level quality is on record; no much larger clone is a single base apart. CDR1 LNHDA and CDR2 SQIVND are derived from the germline V gene (reference sequence). V lost 4 bases and J lost 2 bases, and the count of bases not matched to a germline gene is 4. The CDR3 has 15 amino acids, counting the end cysteine and phenylalanine. Left in the record is the CDR3 DNA by itself, 45 bases read in frame from the first base.

The sample was peripheral blood. The rearrangement joined TRBV19 to TRBJ2-7, and 11 bases in between align with TRBD1. The receptor was isolated from a woman older than 75 with active or convalescent COVID-19. The DNA sequence is given as TGTGCCAGTAGTAGGACAGGGGGCGTCACCTACGAGCAGTACTTC. This encodes CASSRTGGVTYEQYF.